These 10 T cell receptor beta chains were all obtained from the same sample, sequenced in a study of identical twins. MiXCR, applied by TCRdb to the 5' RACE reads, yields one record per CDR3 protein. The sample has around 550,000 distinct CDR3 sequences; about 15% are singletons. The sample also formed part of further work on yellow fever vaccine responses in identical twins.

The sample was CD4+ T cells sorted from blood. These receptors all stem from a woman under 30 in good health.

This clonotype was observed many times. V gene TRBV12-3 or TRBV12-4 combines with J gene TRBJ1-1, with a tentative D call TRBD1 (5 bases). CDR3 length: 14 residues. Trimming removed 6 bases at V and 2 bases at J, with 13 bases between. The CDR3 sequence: CASRLTGPNTEAFF. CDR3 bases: TGTGCCAGCAGGCTAACGGGGCCAAACACTGAAGCTTTCTTT.

The CDR3 here is CASSTSTGTDYGYTF. The CDR3 DNA reads TGTGCCAGCAGCACTTCAACCGGGACGGACTATGGCTACACCTTC. The chain employs TRBV5-6 and TRBJ1-2, with D perhaps matching TRBD1 (5 bases). Germline values: CDR1 SGHDT, CDR2 YYEEEE. V gave up 4 bases and J gave up 3 bases, with 16 bases separating them. This CDR3 is 15 amino acids long.

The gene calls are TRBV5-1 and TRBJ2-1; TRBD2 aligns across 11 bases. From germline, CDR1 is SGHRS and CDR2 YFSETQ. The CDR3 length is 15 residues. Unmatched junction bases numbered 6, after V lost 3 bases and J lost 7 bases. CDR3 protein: CASSYSGRAGNEQFF. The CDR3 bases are TGCGCCAGCAGCTATAGCGGGAGGGCCGGGAATGAGCAGTTCTTC. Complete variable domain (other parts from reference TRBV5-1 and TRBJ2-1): KAGVTQTPRYLIKTRGQQVTLSCSPISGHRSVSWYQQTPGQGLQFLFEYFSETQRNKGNFPGRFSGRQFSNSRSEMNVSTLELGDSALYLCASSYSGRAGNEQFFGPGTRLTVL.

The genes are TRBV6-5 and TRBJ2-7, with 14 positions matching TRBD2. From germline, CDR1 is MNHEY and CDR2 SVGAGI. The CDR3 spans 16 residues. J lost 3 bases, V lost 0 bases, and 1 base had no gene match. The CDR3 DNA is TGTGCCAGCAGTTACTCAGGACTAGCGGGAGGCTACGAGCAGTACTTC. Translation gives CASSYSGLAGGYEQYF.

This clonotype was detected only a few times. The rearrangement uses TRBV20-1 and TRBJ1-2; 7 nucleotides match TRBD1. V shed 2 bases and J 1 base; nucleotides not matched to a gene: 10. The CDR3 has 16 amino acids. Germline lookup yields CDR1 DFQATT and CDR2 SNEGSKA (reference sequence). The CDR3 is CSARSFRDSFNYGYTF. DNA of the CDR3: TGCAGTGCTAGATCATTTCGGGACAGCTTTAACTATGGCTACACCTTC.

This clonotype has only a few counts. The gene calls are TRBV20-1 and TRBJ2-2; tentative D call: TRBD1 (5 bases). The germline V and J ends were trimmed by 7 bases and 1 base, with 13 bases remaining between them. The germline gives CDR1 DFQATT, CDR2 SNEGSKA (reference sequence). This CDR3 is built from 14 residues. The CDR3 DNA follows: TGCAGTGTATTTCAGGGCGAGAACACCGGGGAGCTGTTTTTT. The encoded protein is CSVFQGENTGELFF.

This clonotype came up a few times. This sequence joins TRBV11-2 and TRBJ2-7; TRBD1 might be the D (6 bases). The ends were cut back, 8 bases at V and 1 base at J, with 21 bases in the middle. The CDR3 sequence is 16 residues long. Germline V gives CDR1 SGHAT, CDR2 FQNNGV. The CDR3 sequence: CASAKGRGQISYEQYV. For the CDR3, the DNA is TGTGCCAGCGCTAAGGGGCGAGGACAGATTTCCTACGAGCAGTACGTC.

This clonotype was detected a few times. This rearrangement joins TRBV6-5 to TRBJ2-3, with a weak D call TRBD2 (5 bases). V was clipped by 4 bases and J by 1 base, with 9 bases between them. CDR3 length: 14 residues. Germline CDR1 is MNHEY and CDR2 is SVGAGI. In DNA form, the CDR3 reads TGTGCCAGCAGTTTCAGGCGGGGCACAGATACGCAGTATTTT. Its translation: CASSFRRGTDTQYF.

The CDR3 DNA sequence: TGCAGTGCTAGATCCAGTGGGGACAGGGAAGGCTACACCTTC. It is translated as CSARSSGDREGYTF. This sequence joins TRBV20-1 and TRBJ1-2, with 9 bases that match TRBD1. The V segment lost 2 bases and the J segment 8 bases; nucleotides outside the gene matches: 9. The CDR3 loop spans 14 amino acids. Germline V gives CDR1 DFQATT, CDR2 SNEGSKA (reference sequence).

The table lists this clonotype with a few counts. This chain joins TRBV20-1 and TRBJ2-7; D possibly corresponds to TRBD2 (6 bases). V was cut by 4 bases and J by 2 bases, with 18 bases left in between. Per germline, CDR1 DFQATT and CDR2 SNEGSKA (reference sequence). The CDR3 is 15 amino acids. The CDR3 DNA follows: TGCAGTGCTATTGGTAGGCTAGCGAACACCTACGAGCAGTACTTC. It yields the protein CSAIGRLANTYEQYF.